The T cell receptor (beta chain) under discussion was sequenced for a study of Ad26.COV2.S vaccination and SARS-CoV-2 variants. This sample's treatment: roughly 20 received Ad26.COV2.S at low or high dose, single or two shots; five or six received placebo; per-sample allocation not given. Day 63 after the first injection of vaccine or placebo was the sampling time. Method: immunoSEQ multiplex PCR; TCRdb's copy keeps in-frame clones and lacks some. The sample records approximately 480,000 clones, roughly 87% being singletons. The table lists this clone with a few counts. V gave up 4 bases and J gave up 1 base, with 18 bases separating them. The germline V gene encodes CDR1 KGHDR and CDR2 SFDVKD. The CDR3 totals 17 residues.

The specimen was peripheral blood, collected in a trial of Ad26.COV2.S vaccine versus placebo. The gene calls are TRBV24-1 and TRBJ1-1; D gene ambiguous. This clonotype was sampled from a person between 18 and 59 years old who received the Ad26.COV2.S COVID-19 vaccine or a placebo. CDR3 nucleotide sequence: TGTGCCACCAGTGACCCCCTAGGACGGTTTAAGAACACTGAAGCTTTCTTT. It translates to CATSDPLGRFKNTEAFF.